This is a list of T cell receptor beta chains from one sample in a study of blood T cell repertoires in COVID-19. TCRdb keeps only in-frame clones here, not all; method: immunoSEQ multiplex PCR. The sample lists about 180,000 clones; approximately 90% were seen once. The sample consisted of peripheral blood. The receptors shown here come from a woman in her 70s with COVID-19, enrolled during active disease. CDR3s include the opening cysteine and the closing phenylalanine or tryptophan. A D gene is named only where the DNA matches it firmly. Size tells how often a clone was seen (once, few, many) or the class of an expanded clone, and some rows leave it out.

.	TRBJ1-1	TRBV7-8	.	TGTGCCAGCAGCTTCAATTTTGACAGGTTGAACACTGAAGCTTTCTTT	CASSFNFDRLNTEAFF
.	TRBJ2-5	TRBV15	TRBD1	TGTGCCACCAGCGGTAGGGGGACAGCACAAGAGACCCAGTACTTC	CATSGRGTAQETQYF
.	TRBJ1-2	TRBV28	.	TGTGCCAGCAGTTCTAATTATGGCTACACCTTC	CASSSNYGYTF
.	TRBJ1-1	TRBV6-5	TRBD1	TGTGCCAGTATTCCGGGACAGGGGGCAAACACTGAAGCTTTCTTT	CASIPGQGANTEAFF
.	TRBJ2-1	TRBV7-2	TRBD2	TGTGCCAGCAGCCCAGGGACTAGCTTAGGCGAGCAGTTCTTC	CASSPGTSLGEQFF
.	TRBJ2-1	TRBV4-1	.	TGCGCCAGCAGCCGAGGCGGAGAGGGATCCTACAATGAGCAGTTCTTC	CASSRGGEGSYNEQFF
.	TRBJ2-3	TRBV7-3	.	TGTGCCAGCAGCTTAATGCGGGACACAGATACGCAGTATTTT	CASSLMRDTDTQYF
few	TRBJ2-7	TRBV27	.	TGTGCCAGCAGTTTAAGGCTAGGTAACGAGCAGTACTTC	CASSLRLGNEQYF
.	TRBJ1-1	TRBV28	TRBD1	TGTGCCAGCAGCCTCAACAGGGGTCTAGCTGAAGCTTTCTTT	CASSLNRGLAEAFF
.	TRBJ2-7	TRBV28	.	TGTGCCAGCAGTTCATACCCCGGACAGTCCTACGAGCAGTACTTC	CASSSYPGQSYEQYF
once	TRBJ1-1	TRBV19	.	TGTGCCAGTAGTATACTAGAGGGTCCTGAAGCTTTCTTT	CASSILEGPEAFF
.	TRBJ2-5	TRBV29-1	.	TGCAGCGTTGAACCCAGGGGATACCAAGAGACCCAGTACTTC	CSVEPRGYQETQYF
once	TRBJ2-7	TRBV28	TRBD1	TGTGCCAGCAGTTTGCGGCCGAGGGACAGTGGGGAGCAGTACTTC	CASSLRPRDSGEQYF
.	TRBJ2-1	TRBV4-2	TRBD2	TGTGCCAGCAGCCAAGAGGGGACTAGCGGGAATGAGCAGTTCTTC	CASSQEGTSGNEQFF
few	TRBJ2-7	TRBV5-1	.	TGCGCCAGCAGCTTGGGGGTACTAGTTGGCGAGCAGTACTTC	CASSLGVLVGEQYF
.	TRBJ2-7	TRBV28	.	TGTGCCAGCAGTTTATCGGACAAATACGAGCAGTACTTC	CASSLSDKYEQYF
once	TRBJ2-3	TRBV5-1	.	TGCGCCAGCAGCTTGGATCAGGGTCCTAGCACAGATACGCAGTATTTT	CASSLDQGPSTDTQYF
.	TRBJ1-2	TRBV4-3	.	TGCGCCAGCAGCCAAGACCGGGGACAACCTAACTATGGCTACACCTTC	CASSQDRGQPNYGYTF
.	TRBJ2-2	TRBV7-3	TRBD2	TGTGCCAGCAGCCGGACTAGCGGGAACACCGGGGAGCTGTTTTTT	CASSRTSGNTGELFF
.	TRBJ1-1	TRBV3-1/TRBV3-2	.	TGTGCCAGCAGCCCAAACGGAGACTGGAACACTGAAGCTTTCTTT	CASSPNGDWNTEAFF
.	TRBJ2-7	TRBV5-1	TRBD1	TGCGCCAGCAGGGACAGGGGAAGGTCTAGCTCCTACGAGCAGTACTTC	CASRDRGRSSSYEQYF
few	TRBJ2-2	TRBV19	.	TGTGCCAGTAGACAGGCCGGGGAGCTGTTTTTT	CASRQAGELFF
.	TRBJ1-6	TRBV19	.	TGTGCCAGTAGCCGTGACAGCGGGAATTCACCCCTCCACTTT	CASSRDSGNSPLHF
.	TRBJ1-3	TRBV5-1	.	TGCGCCAGCAGCTTGGCAGGACAGGGAAACACCATATATTTT	CASSLAGQGNTIYF
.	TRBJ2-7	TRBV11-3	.	TGTGCCAGCAGTCAAGCCTCTACGAGCGAGCAGTACTTC	CASSQASTSEQYF
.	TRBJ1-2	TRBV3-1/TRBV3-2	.	TGTGCCAGCAGCCAAGAGGCCCGGGGAGCGGGAGGCTACACCTTC	CASSQEARGAGGYTF
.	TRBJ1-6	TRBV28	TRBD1	TGTGCCAGCAGTTTATTCGGTTCGACAGGGGGCTCTGATAATTCACCCCTCCACTTT	CASSLFGSTGGSDNSPLHF
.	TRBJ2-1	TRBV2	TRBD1	TGTGCCAGCAGACAGGGGGCCTACAATGAGCAGTTCTTC	CASRQGAYNEQFF
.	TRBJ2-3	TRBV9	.	TGTGCCAGCAGCGAACAGCAGGCTAGCACAGATACGCAGTATTTT	CASSEQQASTDTQYF
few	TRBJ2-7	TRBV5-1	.	TGCGCCAGCAGCTTCGACAGGATGAGCTCCTACGAGCAGTACTTC	CASSFDRMSSYEQYF
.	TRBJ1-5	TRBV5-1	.	TGCGCCAGCAGCTTGGAAGGGGCCGGAGAACAGCCCCAGCATTTT	CASSLEGAGEQPQHF
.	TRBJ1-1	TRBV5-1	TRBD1	TGCGCCAGCAGCCCGGACAGGAGGAACACTGAAGCTTTCTTT	CASSPDRRNTEAFF
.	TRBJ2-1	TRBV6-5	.	TGTGCCAGCAGGACGGGGATCTCCTACAATGAGCAGTTCTTC	CASRTGISYNEQFF
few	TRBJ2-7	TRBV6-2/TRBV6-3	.	TGTGCCAGCAGTTACCCCCTAGTTGGCACCGTCTACGAGCAGTACTTC	CASSYPLVGTVYEQYF
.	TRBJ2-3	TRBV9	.	TGTGCCAGCAGCGTAAGTGGGAGGAGGGAAGGCACAGATACGCAGTATTTT	CASSVSGRREGTDTQYF
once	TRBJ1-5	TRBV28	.	TGTGCCAGCAGTTTGGCAGGGGTTAGCCAGCCCCAGCATTTT	CASSLAGVSQPQHF
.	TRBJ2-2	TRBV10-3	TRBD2	TGTGCCATCAGTGCCAGACTAGCGGGAGACACCGGGGAGCTGTTTTTT	CAISARLAGDTGELFF
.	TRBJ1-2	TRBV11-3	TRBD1	TGTGCCAGCAGCTTACAGGGGGAGTTATATGGCTACACCTTC	CASSLQGELYGYTF
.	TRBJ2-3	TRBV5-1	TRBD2	TGCGCCAGCAGCCCGGGGACTAGCGGAGGCAGCACAGATACGCAGTATTTT	CASSPGTSGGSTDTQYF
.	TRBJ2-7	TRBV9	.	TGTGCCAGCAGCGTAGCGAGTAACTACGGGGAGCAGTACTTC	CASSVASNYGEQYF
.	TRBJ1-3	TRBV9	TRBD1	TGTGCCAGCAGCGGGCCCGGGACAGCAGGAAACACCATATATTTT	CASSGPGTAGNTIYF
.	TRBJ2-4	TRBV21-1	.	TGTGCCAGCAGCAAACCGGGACTAATAGCTAAGGGCATTCAGTACTTC	CASSKPGLIAKGIQYF
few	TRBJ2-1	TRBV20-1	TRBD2	TGCAGTGCAACTAGCGGGAGGTTCTTCTTC	CSATSGRFFF
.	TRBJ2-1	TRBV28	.	TGTGCCAGCAGTTTGAGCCTCTATGAGCAGTTCTTC	CASSLSLYEQFF
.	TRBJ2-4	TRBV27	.	TGTGCCAGCAGTCCTCAGGGTCATGCCAAAAACATTCAGTACTTC	CASSPQGHAKNIQYF
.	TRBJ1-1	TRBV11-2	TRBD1	TGTGCCAGCAGCATACGGACAGGAGCCACTGAAGCTTTCTTT	CASSIRTGATEAFF
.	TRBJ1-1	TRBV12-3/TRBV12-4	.	TGTGCCAGCAGTTTAGCGGCCCTGGAAGCTTTCTTT	CASSLAALEAFF
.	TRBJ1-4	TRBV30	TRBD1	TGTGCCTGGGCAGGGGGAAGTGAAAAACTGTTTTTT	CAWAGGSEKLFF
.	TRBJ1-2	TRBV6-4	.	TGTGCCAGCAGTGACAATCGCGGGAATGGCTACACCTTC	CASSDNRGNGYTF
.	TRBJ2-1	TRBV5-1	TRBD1	TGCGCCAGCAGCTTTACAGGGACAGTATACAATGAGCAGTTCTTC	CASSFTGTVYNEQFF
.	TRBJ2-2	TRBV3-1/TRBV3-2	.	TGTGCCAGCAGCCAAGTTCAGGACTACCACACCGGGGAGCTGTTTTTT	CASSQVQDYHTGELFF
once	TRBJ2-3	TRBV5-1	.	TGCGCCAGCAGCTTGGGGCAGGGGGGTACAGATACGCAGTATTTT	CASSLGQGGTDTQYF
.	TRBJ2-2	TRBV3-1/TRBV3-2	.	TGTGCCAGCAGCCATACAGGGACCTACACCGGGGAGCTGTTTTTT	CASSHTGTYTGELFF
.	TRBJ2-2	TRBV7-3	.	TGTGCCAGCAGCAAGGACAGACTAACCGGGGAGCTGTTTTTT	CASSKDRLTGELFF
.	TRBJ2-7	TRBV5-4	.	TGTGCCAGCAGCCCGGGGGTAGCCTACGAGCAGTACTTC	CASSPGVAYEQYF
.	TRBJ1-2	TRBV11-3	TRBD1	TGTGCCAGCAGCGCCGATGGGACAGGGGGCTGGGGCTACACCTTC	CASSADGTGGWGYTF
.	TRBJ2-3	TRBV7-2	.	TGTGCCAGCAGCTTATCTCCTGGCGATACGCAGTATTTT	CASSLSPGDTQYF
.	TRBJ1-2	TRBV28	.	TGTGCCAGCAGTTTAAGCCCTAGGGGCGGCAACTATGGCTACACCTTC	CASSLSPRGGNYGYTF